This T cell receptor beta chain comes out of a study of T cells in Graves' hyperthyroidism and ophthalmopathy. This clonotype has a handful of counts. What was amplified from RNA transcripts were TCR beta CDR3 regions. An initial round of RT-PCR targeting the TCR CDR3 relied on the HTBI primer set. TCRdb re-derived calls from the multiplex PCR reads in MiXCR, one entry per CDR3 protein. The table shows about 530,000 distinct CDR3 sequences, with 17% occurring only once. The sequence derives from a woman aged 18-29 years with Graves' ophthalmopathy. The sequencing sample was made of blood.

The CDR3 DNA sequence: TGTGCCAGCAGTCCTGGACGCCGGGACAGCACTAACTATGGCTACACCTTC. Its translation is CASSPGRRDSTNYGYTF. This chain links TRBV6-1 with TRBJ1-2; the match to TRBD1 covers 7 bases. Germline CDR1 reads MNHNS; CDR2 reads SASEGT. V lost 5 bases and J lost 0; bases outside the gene matches: 12. The CDR3 contains 17 residues.